These T cell receptor beta chains were read from a single sample in a study of blood T cell repertoires in COVID-19. The protocol was immunoSEQ multiplex PCR, while the TCRdb copy is restricted to in-frame clones and leaves out a portion. The repertoire holds 50,000 to 70,000 clones, with about 87% as singletons. Sequencing was performed on peripheral blood. The origin of the receptors is a man aged 60 to 69 with active or convalescent COVID-19. Each CDR3 is given with its conserved first and last residue. D genes are given only for firm matches. A clone size is listed for some rows: how often the clone was seen (once, few, many), or a class if it is expanded.

j_call d_call v_call clone_size cdr3_aa cdr3_nt
TRBJ2-2 - TRBV14 - CASSGGSRPSPGELFF TGTGCCAGCTCTGGGGGCTCCCGGCCTTCCCCCGGGGAGCTGTTTTTT
TRBJ2-7 - TRBV12-3/TRBV12-4 - CASSLLKDKDF TGTGCCAGCAGTTTGTTGAAGGACAAGGACTTC
TRBJ1-3 - TRBV11-2 - CASSSPGSGNTIYF TGTGCCAGCAGCTCCCCGGGCTCTGGAAACACCATATATTTT
TRBJ1-2 - TRBV4-3 - CASSQEDGRGFYGYTF TGCGCCAGCAGCCAAGAAGACGGCAGGGGCTTCTATGGCTACACCTTC
TRBJ1-2 TRBD1 TRBV2 - CASSVTGGNYGYTF TGTGCCAGCAGTGTAACAGGGGGTAACTATGGCTACACCTTC
TRBJ2-5 TRBD2 TRBV3-1/TRBV3-2 - CASSQDRLAGEPETQYF TGTGCCAGCAGCCAAGATCGGCTAGCGGGGGAGCCAGAGACCCAGTACTTC
TRBJ2-7 TRBD1 TRBV27 - CASSPTGWEQYF TGTGCCAGCAGTCCGACAGGGTGGGAGCAGTACTTC
TRBJ2-5 - TRBV3-1/TRBV3-2 - CASSQSPPGGGQETQYF TGTGCCAGCAGCCAATCTCCCCCGGGGGGCGGACAAGAGACCCAGTACTTC
TRBJ2-1 - TRBV6-5 once CASSNSRVNEQFF TGTGCCAGCAGTAATTCAAGAGTCAATGAGCAGTTCTTC
TRBJ2-2 - TRBV5-1 - CASSLRSTGELFF TGCGCCAGCAGCTTGCGTTCTACCGGGGAGCTGTTTTTT
TRBJ1-1 TRBD1 TRBV28 - CASSAGDRGWAFF TGTGCCAGCAGTGCGGGGGACAGGGGATGGGCTTTCTTT
TRBJ1-2 TRBD1 TRBV5-1 - CASSLGGQYYGYTF TGCGCCAGCAGCTTGGGGGGACAGTACTATGGCTACACCTTC
TRBJ1-3 - TRBV5-1 - CASSLVGAAGNTIYF TGCGCCAGCAGCTTGGTTGGGGCTGCTGGAAACACCATATATTTT
TRBJ2-1 TRBD2 TRBV5-1 - CASSLILAGMYNEQFF TGCGCCAGCAGCTTGATACTAGCGGGGATGTACAATGAGCAGTTCTTC
TRBJ1-4 - TRBV5-1 - CASSQVAAGEKLFF TGCGCCAGCAGCCAAGTCGCAGCGGGTGAAAAACTGTTTTTT
TRBJ2-1 TRBD1 TRBV24-1 - CATSDPGGPSYNEQFF TGTGCCACCAGTGACCCAGGGGGTCCCTCTTACAATGAGCAGTTCTTC
TRBJ1-1 - TRBV6-2/TRBV6-3 - CASSYVLGTGTTEAFF TGTGCCAGCAGTTACGTGCTGGGGACTGGGACCACTGAAGCTTTCTTT
TRBJ2-5 TRBD2 TRBV5-1 once CASSLSLAGGETQYF TGCGCCAGCAGCTTGTCCCTAGCGGGGGGAGAGACCCAGTACTTC
TRBJ2-1 - TRBV29-1 few CSVEWGTPSSYNEQFF TGCAGCGTTGAATGGGGGACACCTAGCTCCTACAATGAGCAGTTCTTC
TRBJ2-1 TRBD2 TRBV5-1 - CASSPGTSELKLEINEQFF TGCGCCAGCAGCCCCGGGACTAGCGAACTAAAATTGGAGATCAATGAGCAGTTCTTC
TRBJ2-7 TRBD1 TRBV11-2 - CASSRGTGVAYEQYF TGTGCCAGCAGCCGAGGGACAGGGGTTGCGTACGAGCAGTACTTC
TRBJ2-7 - TRBV18 - CASSPWTDSYEQYF TGTGCCAGCTCACCATGGACAGACTCCTACGAGCAGTACTTC
TRBJ2-1 TRBD1 TRBV27 - CASSFGTGIYNEQFF TGTGCCAGCAGTTTTGGGACAGGGATCTACAATGAGCAGTTCTTC
TRBJ1-5 TRBD1 TRBV27 - CASSRTGTGGGIRNQPQHF TGTGCCAGCAGTCGGACCGGGACAGGGGGCGGTATCCGGAATCAGCCCCAGCATTTT
TRBJ1-2 - TRBV3-1/TRBV3-2 - CASSQVFTGSDGYTF TGTGCCAGCAGCCAAGTTTTTACAGGGTCCGATGGCTACACCTTC
TRBJ2-3 TRBD2 TRBV5-5 once CASSLPTSAATDTQYF TGTGCCAGCAGCCTCCCGACTAGCGCGGCGACAGATACGCAGTATTTT
TRBJ2-7 TRBD2 TRBV6-6 - CASTPGLAGSYEQYF TGTGCCAGCACTCCGGGACTAGCGGGATCCTACGAGCAGTACTTC
TRBJ2-5 - TRBV5-1 - CASSLDGRGQETQYF TGCGCCAGCAGCTTGGATGGCAGGGGACAAGAGACCCAGTACTTC
TRBJ1-1 - TRBV5-1 - CASSRGPANTEAFF TGCGCCAGCAGCAGGGGCCCGGCGAACACTGAAGCTTTCTTT
TRBJ2-2 TRBD1 TRBV29-1 once CSARGQGAGELFF TGCAGCGCGCGGGGACAGGGGGCCGGGGAGCTGTTTTTT
TRBJ2-5 - TRBV5-1 once CASSLIGSGETQYF TGCGCCAGCAGCTTGATCGGGAGTGGGGAGACCCAGTACTTC
TRBJ1-4 - TRBV18 - CASSPEGEKLFF TGTGCCAGCTCACCGGAGGGTGAAAAACTGTTTTTT